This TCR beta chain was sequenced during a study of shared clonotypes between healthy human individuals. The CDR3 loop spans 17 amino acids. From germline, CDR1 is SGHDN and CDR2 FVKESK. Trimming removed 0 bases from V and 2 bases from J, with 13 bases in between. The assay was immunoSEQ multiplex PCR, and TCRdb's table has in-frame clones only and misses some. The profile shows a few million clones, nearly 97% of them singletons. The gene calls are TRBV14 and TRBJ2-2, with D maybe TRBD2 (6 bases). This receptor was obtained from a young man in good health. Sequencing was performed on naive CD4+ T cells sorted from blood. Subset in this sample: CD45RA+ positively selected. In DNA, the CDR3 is TGTGCCAGCAGCCAAGAAGAGTGGAGGGCAAACACCGGGGAGCTGTTTTTT. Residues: CASSQEEWRANTGELFF. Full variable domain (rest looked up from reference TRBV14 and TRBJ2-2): EAGVTQFPSHSVIEKGQTVTLRCDPISGHDNLYWYRRVMGKEIKFLLHFVKESKQDESGMPNNRFLAERTGGTYSTLKVQPAELEDSGVYFCASSQEEWRANTGELFFGEGSRLTVL.